Following are 18 T cell receptor beta chains from one sample sequenced in a study of beta chain features in type 1 diabetes. TCRB transcripts that were expressed got sequenced, as all of the isolated RNA had been reverse transcribed. Generated by immunoSEQ multiplex PCR, the TCRdb table keeps only in-frame clones and is missing some. The repertoire holds over 500,000 clones, around 15% seen once, with more than 0.08% in the top ten. The material sequenced was naive CD4+ T cells from blood. The receptors stem from a man between 18 and 29 years old in good health.

This clone was observed a few times. This chain joins TRBV16 and TRBJ2-7; no definite D call. The V gene's germline CDR1 is KGHSY and CDR2 FQNENV. The CDR3 is 15 residues long. V was cut by 1 base and J by 3 bases, with 13 bases left in between. In nucleotides, the CDR3 is TGTGCCAGCAGCCAATTAAGTCTAGGCGACTACGAGCAGTACTTC. Its protein is CASSQLSLGDYEQYF. The full variable domain, in which reference TRBV16 and TRBJ2-7 provide the parts outside the CDR3, is GEEVAQTPKHLVRGEGQKAKLYCAPIKGHSYVFWYQQVLKNEFKFLISFQNENVFDETGMPKERFSAKCLPNSPCSLEIQATKLEDSAVYFCASSQLSLGDYEQYFGPGTRLTVT.

The V call is TRBV7-2, the J call TRBJ2-1; D unclear. Deletions cut 2 bases from V and 4 bases from J, with 21 bases between. This CDR3 has 18 residues. The germline gives CDR1 SGHTA, CDR2 FQGNSA. In DNA form, the CDR3 reads TGTGCCAGCAGCTTACGGCTAGTTCGGGTTACGGGTTACAATGAGCAGTTCTTC. Translated: CASSLRLVRVTGYNEQFF.

The chain joins TRBV6-6 to TRBJ2-5, with a weak D call TRBD2 (6 bases). V lost 0 bases to trimming and J lost 1 base, with 9 bases between them. This CDR3 is built from 15 residues. CDR1 is MNHNY, CDR2 SVGAGI, per germline (reference sequence). The CDR3 protein is CASSYSAGLQETQYF. The CDR3 DNA reads TGTGCCAGCAGTTACTCGGCGGGACTCCAAGAGACCCAGTACTTC.

This clone has a handful of counts. The J gene is TRBJ1-2, the V gene TRBV19; 7 positions match TRBD1. CDR3 length: 13 amino acids. V shed 6 bases and J 8 bases; nucleotides not matched to a gene: 9. Germline CDR1 and CDR2: LNHDA and SQIVND (reference sequence). CDR3: CASSSGQRGGYTF. In DNA form, the CDR3 reads TGTGCCAGTAGCTCGGGACAGAGAGGCGGCTACACCTTC.

This sequence joins TRBV27 and TRBJ2-7; D is unresolved. Germline values: CDR1 MNHEY, CDR2 SMNVEV (reference sequence). This CDR3 is 14 amino acids long. Trimming stripped 2 bases from V and 1 base from J, with 9 bases between. Here the CDR3 reads CASSLKTSSYEQYF. The CDR3 bases are TGTGCCAGCAGTTTAAAGACTTCATCCTACGAGCAGTACTTC.

This sequence joins TRBV9 and TRBJ2-3, with D unresolved. This CDR3 contains 15 residues. Trimming shortened V by 4 bases and J by 1 base, and 13 bases separated the two germline ends. CDR1 and CDR2 from the germline V gene are SGDLS and YYNGEE. This CDR3 reads CASSLRTSRTDTQYF. CDR3 nucleotide sequence: TGTGCCAGCAGCTTGAGAACTTCCCGCACAGATACGCAGTATTTT.

V usage is TRBV7-2 and J usage is TRBJ1-5, with 8 nucleotides matching TRBD1. Germline loops: CDR1 SGHTA, CDR2 FQGNSA. Trimming cost V 0 bases and J 7 bases; bases outside gene matches: 8. There are 16 residues in the CDR3. CDR3 DNA: TGTGCCAGCAGCTTAGCTATCAGGGGGCTTAGACAGCCCCAGCATTTT. Its translation: CASSLAIRGLRQPQHF.

CDR3 amino acids: CASSEGSGGNEQYF. CDR3 sequence (DNA): TGTGCCAGCAGTGAAGGTAGCGGGGGCAACGAGCAGTACTTC. The V and J genes are TRBV2 and TRBJ2-7, with 9 bases fitting TRBD2. V lost 1 base, J lost 5 bases, and 3 bases stayed unmatched. The CDR3 has 14 residues. CDR1 is SNHLY, CDR2 FYNNEI, per germline.

This clone showed up just a few times. This chain links TRBV7-9 with TRBJ2-1; possible D gene TRBD2, 5 bases. The V gene's germline CDR1 is SEHNR and CDR2 FQNEAQ (reference sequence). The CDR3 runs to 18 residues. With 5 bases removed from V and 8 bases from J, the gap between germline ends came to 28 bases. The CDR3 sequence: CASSPLPTSSVVRHEQFF. Written as DNA, the CDR3 is TGTGCCAGCAGCCCGCTACCCACTAGTTCGGTTGTCAGGCATGAGCAGTTCTTC. Drawing the rest from reference TRBV7-9 and TRBJ2-1, the complete variable domain is DTGVSQNPRHKITKRGQNVTFRCDPISEHNRLYWYRQTLGQGPEFLTYFQNEAQLEKSRLLSDRFSAERPKGSFSTLEIQRTEQGDSAMYLCASSPLPTSSVVRHEQFFGPGTRLTVL.

This clone was recorded a few times. The chain employs TRBV5-8 and TRBJ1-4; TRBD1 might be the D (6 bases). The CDR3 sequence is 17 residues long. Germline V CDR1 and CDR2: SGHTS, YDEGEE. Trimming shortened V by 0 bases and J by 0 bases, and 12 bases separated the two germline ends. Here the CDR3 reads CASSLDGQWTTNEKLFF. CDR3 coding DNA: TGTGCCAGCAGCTTGGATGGACAGTGGACAACTAATGAAAAACTGTTTTTT.

V gene TRBV29-1 combines with J gene TRBJ2-2; weak D call: TRBD1 (6 bases). Germline V lookup: CDR1 SQVTM, CDR2 ANQGSEA. The CDR3 has 15 residues. Between the trimmed V and J ends, which lost 4 bases and 0 bases, there was a span of 12 bases. CDR3 DNA sequence: TGCAGCGTTGTATGGGGACACGCGAACACCGGGGAGCTGTTTTTT. Its protein product is CSVVWGHANTGELFF.

This rearrangement joins TRBV9 to TRBJ2-1; D might be TRBD1 or TRBD2, each matching 5 bases. The V gene's germline CDR1 is SGDLS and CDR2 YYNGEE. The CDR3 covers 14 residues. V dropped 1 base and J dropped 7 bases, with 12 bases sitting between them. In DNA form, the CDR3 reads TGTGCCAGCAGCGTACGGGGCGATAGGAATGAGCAGTTCTTC. Encoded protein: CASSVRGDRNEQFF.

In its sample, this clone was seen a few times. This sequence joins TRBV5-4 and TRBJ1-2; 10 bases are a match to TRBD1. CDR1 is SGHNT, CDR2 YYREEE, per germline (reference sequence). The CDR3 totals 14 residues. J was trimmed by 5 bases and V by 4 bases; bases with no gene match: 5. The CDR3, as DNA: TGTGCCAGCAGCCCTGACAGGGGGCATTATGGCTACACCTTC. This encodes CASSPDRGHYGYTF.

This sequence joins TRBV4-1 and TRBJ2-5; D unresolved. Trimming removed 8 bases from V and 3 bases from J, with 13 bases in between. The CDR3 has 13 residues. The V gene's germline CDR1 is MGHRA and CDR2 YSYEKL. CDR3 in DNA: TGCGCCAGCCTAGGCCGTACCAAAGAGACCCAGTACTTC. The encoded protein is CASLGRTKETQYF.

In this sample, this clone turned up a few times. The V gene is TRBV15, the J gene TRBJ2-3, with D perhaps matching TRBD1 (6 bases). This CDR3 has 14 residues. CDR1 LNHNV and CDR2 YYDKDF come from the germline V gene (reference sequence). The ends were cut back, 5 bases at V and 3 bases at J, with 12 bases in the middle. The CDR3 is CATSPARGTDTQYF. The CDR3 DNA follows: TGTGCCACCAGCCCCGCGAGGGGGACAGATACGCAGTATTTT.

CDR3 region: CASSPPGGRAGDTQYF. CDR3 nucleotides: TGTGCCAGCAGCCCCCCGGGCGGGAGGGCTGGAGATACGCAGTATTTT. The chain carries TRBV11-2 and TRBJ2-3; 9 bases match TRBD2. V shed 5 bases and J 5 bases; nucleotides not matched to a gene: 11. CDR1 is SGHAT and CDR2 is FQNNGV in the germline V gene. The CDR3 length is 16 residues. The full variable domain, rest sourced from reference TRBV11-2 and TRBJ2-3, is EAGVAQSPRYKIIEKRQSVAFWCNPISGHATLYWYQQILGQGPKLLIQFQNNGVVDDSQLPKDRFSAERLKGVDSTLKIQPAKLEDSAVYLCASSPPGGRAGDTQYFGPGTRLTVL.

This clone was seen more than once but under ten times. The chain couples TRBV28 to TRBJ1-1; maybe TRBD1 (6 bases). Germline assignment: CDR1 MDHEN and CDR2 SYDVKM. V lost 5 bases to trimming and J lost 5 bases, with 21 bases between them. CDR3 length equals 16 residues. As DNA, the CDR3 is TGTGCCAGCAGTCCGACGCGGTCCAGGGGAGGAACTGAAGCTTTCTTT. It codes for CASSPTRSRGGTEAFF.

This chain links TRBV7-3 with TRBJ2-2; D possibly corresponds to TRBD1 (5 bases). The CDR3 consists of 13 residues. The V gene's germline CDR1 is SGHTA and CDR2 FQGTGA. V lost 4 bases and J lost 5, with 8 bases in between. CDR3 coding DNA: TGTGCCAGCAGCTCAGGGATAACCGGGGAGCTGTTTTTT. It is translated as CASSSGITGELFF.